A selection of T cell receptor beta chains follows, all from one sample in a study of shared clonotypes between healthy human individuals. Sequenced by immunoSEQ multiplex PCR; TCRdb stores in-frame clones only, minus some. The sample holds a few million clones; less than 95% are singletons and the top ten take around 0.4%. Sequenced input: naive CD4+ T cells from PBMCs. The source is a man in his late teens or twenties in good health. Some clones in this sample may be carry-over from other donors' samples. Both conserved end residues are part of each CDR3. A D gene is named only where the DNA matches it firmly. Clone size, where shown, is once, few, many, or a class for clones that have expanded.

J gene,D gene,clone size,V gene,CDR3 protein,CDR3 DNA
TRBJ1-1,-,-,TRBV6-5,CASSYSGVTTEAFF,TGTGCCAGCAGTTACTCGGGGGTTACAACTGAAGCTTTCTTT
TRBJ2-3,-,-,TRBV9,CASSVVGISNTQYF,TGTGCCAGCAGCGTAGTGGGGATAAGCAATACGCAGTATTTT
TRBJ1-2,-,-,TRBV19,CASSVQGDYYGYTF,TGTGCCAGTAGTGTGCAGGGCGATTACTATGGCTACACCTTC
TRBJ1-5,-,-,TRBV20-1,CSAMSHQPQHF,TGCAGTGCTATGAGTCATCAGCCCCAGCATTTT
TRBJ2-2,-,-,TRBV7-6,CASSSGEVNTGELFF,TGTGCCAGCAGTTCGGGGGAGGTCAACACCGGGGAGCTGTTTTTT
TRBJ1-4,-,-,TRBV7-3,CASSSPRGSNEKLFF,TGTGCCAGCAGCTCCCCCAGAGGCTCGAATGAAAAACTGTTTTTT
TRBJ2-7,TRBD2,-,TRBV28,CATSRTSGYEQYF,TGTGCCACCAGTCGGACTAGCGGCTACGAGCAGTACTTC
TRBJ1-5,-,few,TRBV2,CASSAKPNQPQHF,TGTGCCAGCAGTGCCAAACCCAATCAGCCCCAGCATTTT
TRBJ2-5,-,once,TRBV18,CASSPPGRGQETQYF,TGTGCCAGCTCACCACCTGGACGGGGGCAAGAGACCCAGTACTTC
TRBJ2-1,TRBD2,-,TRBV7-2,CASSRGLARANEQFF,TGTGCCAGCAGCCGGGGACTAGCGCGAGCCAATGAGCAGTTCTTC
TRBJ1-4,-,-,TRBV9,CASSVGVNEKLFF,TGTGCCAGCAGCGTAGGTGTTAATGAAAAACTGTTTTTT
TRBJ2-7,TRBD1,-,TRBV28,CASRGMGQTIFTYEQYF,TGTGCCAGCCGGGGTATGGGACAGACTATCTTCACCTACGAGCAGTACTTC
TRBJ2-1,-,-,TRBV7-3,CASSLSGESYNEQFF,TGTGCCAGCAGCTTATCGGGGGAGTCCTACAATGAGCAGTTCTTC
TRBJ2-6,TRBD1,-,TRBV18,CASSPGQGSSAGANVLTF,TGTGCCAGCTCACCCGGACAGGGTAGTAGTGCTGGGGCCAACGTCCTGACTTTC
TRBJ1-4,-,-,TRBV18,CASSPGIRGEKLFF,TGTGCCAGCTCACCAGGGATAAGGGGTGAAAAACTGTTTTTT
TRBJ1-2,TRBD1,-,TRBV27,CASRRTGGGGYTF,TGTGCCAGCAGAAGGACAGGCGGAGGTGGCTACACCTTC
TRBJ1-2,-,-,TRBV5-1,CASQGTLGGYGYTF,TGCGCCAGCCAGGGGACTTTGGGGGGCTATGGCTACACCTTC
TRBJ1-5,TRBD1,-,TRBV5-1,CASSFTGDQPQHF,TGCGCCAGCAGCTTCACAGGGGACCAGCCCCAGCATTTT
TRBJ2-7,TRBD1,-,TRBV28,CASSSEGQGAHEQYF,TGTGCCAGCAGTTCTGAGGGACAGGGGGCCCACGAGCAGTACTTC
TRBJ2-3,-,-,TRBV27,CASSFRGADTQYF,TGTGCCAGCAGTTTCCGAGGAGCAGATACGCAGTATTTT
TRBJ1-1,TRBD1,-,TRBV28,CASSPPPRGLNTEAFF,TGTGCCAGCAGCCCACCCCCCAGGGGGCTGAACACTGAAGCTTTCTTT
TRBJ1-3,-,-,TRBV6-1,CASSEPGGVRSGNTIYF,TGTGCCAGCAGTGAACCCGGGGGGGTTAGGTCTGGAAACACCATATATTTT
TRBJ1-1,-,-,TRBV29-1,CSVEGGLRNTEAFF,TGCAGCGTTGAAGGGGGCTTACGGAACACTGAAGCTTTCTTT
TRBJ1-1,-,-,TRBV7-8,CASSLRITPNTEAFF,TGTGCCAGCAGCTTACGAATAACACCGAACACTGAAGCTTTCTTT
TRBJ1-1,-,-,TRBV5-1,CASSTQTGMNTEAFF,TGCGCCAGCAGCACTCAGACCGGGATGAACACTGAAGCTTTCTTT
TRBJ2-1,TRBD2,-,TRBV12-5,CASGTGTIYNEQFF,TGTGCTAGTGGTACCGGGACTATCTACAATGAGCAGTTCTTC
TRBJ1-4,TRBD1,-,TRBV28,CASSQRTGDGAFLNF,TGTGCCAGCAGTCAACGAACAGGGGACGGGGCATTTTTGAATTTT
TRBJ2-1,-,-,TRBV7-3,CASSSPGLLANEQFF,TGTGCCAGCAGCTCCCCGGGACTCCTTGCAAATGAGCAGTTCTTC
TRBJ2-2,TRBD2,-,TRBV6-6,CATWASGGNTGELFF,TGTGCCACTTGGGCTAGCGGGGGGAACACCGGGGAGCTGTTTTTT
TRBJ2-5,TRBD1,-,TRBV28,CASSLWRTGDQETQYF,TGTGCCAGCAGTTTATGGAGGACAGGGGACCAAGAGACCCAGTACTTC
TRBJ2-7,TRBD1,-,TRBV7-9,CASSRTGYEQYF,TGTGCCAGCAGCCGGACAGGATACGAGCAGTACTTC
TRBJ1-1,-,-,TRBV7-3,CASSLTGRGGAEAFF,TGTGCCAGCAGCTTAACGGGCAGGGGTGGGGCTGAAGCTTTCTTT
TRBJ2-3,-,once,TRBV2,CASTEQGTDTQYF,TGTGCCAGCACTGAACAGGGCACAGATACGCAGTATTTT
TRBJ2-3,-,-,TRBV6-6,CASSPGVPDTQYF,TGTGCCAGCAGTCCGGGAGTACCAGATACGCAGTATTTT
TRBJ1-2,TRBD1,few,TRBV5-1,CASSPGGGQAYGYTF,TGCGCCAGCAGCCCGGGTGGGGGACAGGCCTATGGCTACACCTTC
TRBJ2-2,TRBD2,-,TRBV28,CASSLWLAGADTGELFF,TGTGCCAGCAGTTTATGGCTAGCGGGAGCGGACACCGGGGAGCTGTTTTTT
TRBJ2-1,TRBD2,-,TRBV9,CASSGRMPGLAINEQFF,TGTGCCAGCAGTGGGAGGATGCCGGGACTAGCGATCAATGAGCAGTTCTTC
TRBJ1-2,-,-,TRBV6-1,CASSTLDGGGGYTF,TGTGCCAGCAGTACACTCGACGGCGGCGGTGGCTACACCTTC
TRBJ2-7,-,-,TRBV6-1,CASSEVYYEQYF,TGTGCCAGCAGTGAAGTGTACTACGAGCAGTACTTC
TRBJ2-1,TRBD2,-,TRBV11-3,CASSLEAGAAYNEQFF,TGTGCCAGCAGCTTAGAAGCGGGAGCAGCCTACAATGAGCAGTTCTTC
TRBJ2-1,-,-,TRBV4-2,CASSQDLLLGYNEQFF,TGTGCCAGCAGCCAAGACCTACTCTTGGGGTACAATGAGCAGTTCTTC
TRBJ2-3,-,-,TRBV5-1,CASSPGGQVQDTQYF,TGCGCCAGCAGCCCGGGGGGACAGGTTCAAGATACGCAGTATTTT
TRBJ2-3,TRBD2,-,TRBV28,CASSRSGRPDTQYF,TGTGCCAGCAGCCGAAGCGGGAGGCCAGATACGCAGTATTTT
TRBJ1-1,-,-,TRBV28,CASRAPTVNTEAFF,TGTGCCAGCAGAGCCCCTACAGTGAACACTGAAGCTTTCTTT
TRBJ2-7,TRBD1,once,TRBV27,CASSYAGGDEQYF,TGTGCCAGCAGTTATGCAGGGGGCGACGAGCAGTACTTC
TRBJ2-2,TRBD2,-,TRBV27,CASRVLAGGLSNTGELFF,TGTGCCAGCAGGGTACTAGCGGGAGGACTATCGAACACCGGGGAGCTGTTTTTT
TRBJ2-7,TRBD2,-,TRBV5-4,CASSLQSSGNYEQYF,TGTGCCAGCAGCTTACAATCTAGCGGGAACTACGAGCAGTACTTC
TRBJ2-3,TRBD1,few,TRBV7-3,CASSSGQSTDTQYF,TGTGCCAGCAGCTCGGGACAGAGCACAGATACGCAGTATTTT
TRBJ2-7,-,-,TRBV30,CAWSVGEYPEQYF,TGTGCCTGGAGCGTGGGGGAGTATCCCGAGCAGTACTTC
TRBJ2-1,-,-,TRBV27,CASSPRPGRQFF,TGTGCCAGCAGTCCCCGACCGGGTCGTCAGTTCTTC
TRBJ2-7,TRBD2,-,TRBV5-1,CASSLGPLRESYEQYF,TGCGCCAGCAGCTTGGGCCCTTTGCGGGAGAGCTACGAGCAGTACTTC
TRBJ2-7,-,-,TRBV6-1,CASILFGDGEQYF,TGTGCCAGCATATTATTCGGGGACGGCGAGCAGTACTTC
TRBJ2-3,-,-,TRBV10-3,CAISESRDTQYF,TGTGCCATCAGTGAGTCGAGAGATACGCAGTATTTT
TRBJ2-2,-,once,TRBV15,CATSRPDLEAAGELFF,TGTGCCACCAGCCGCCCGGATTTAGAGGCCGCCGGGGAGCTGTTTTTT
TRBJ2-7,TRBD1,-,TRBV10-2,CASTQQGFYYEQYF,TGCGCCAGCACCCAACAGGGGTTTTACTACGAGCAGTACTTC
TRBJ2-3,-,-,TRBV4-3,CASSQESGGDTQYF,TGCGCCAGCAGCCAAGAATCAGGGGGGGATACGCAGTATTTT
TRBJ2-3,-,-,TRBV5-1,CASSGGELADTQYF,TGCGCCAGCAGCGGCGGGGAACTGGCAGATACGCAGTATTTT
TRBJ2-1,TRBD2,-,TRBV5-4,CASSSYGTSGSGEQFF,TGTGCCAGCAGCTCATACGGGACTAGCGGGAGCGGTGAGCAGTTCTTC